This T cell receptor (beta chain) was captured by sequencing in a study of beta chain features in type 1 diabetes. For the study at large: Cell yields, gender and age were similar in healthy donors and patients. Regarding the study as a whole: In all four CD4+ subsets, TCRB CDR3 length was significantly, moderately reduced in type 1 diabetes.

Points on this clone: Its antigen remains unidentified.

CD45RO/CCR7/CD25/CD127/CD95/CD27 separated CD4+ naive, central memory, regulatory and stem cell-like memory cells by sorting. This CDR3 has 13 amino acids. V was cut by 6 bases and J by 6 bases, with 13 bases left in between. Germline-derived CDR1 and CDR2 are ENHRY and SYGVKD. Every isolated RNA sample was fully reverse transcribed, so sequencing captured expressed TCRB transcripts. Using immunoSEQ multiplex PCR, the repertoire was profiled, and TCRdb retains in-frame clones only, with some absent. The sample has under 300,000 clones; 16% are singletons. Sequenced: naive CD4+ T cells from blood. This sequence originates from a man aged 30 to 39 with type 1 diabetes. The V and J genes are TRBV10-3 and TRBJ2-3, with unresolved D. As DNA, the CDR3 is TGTGCCATCAGCCTTCCCTCTGGGGATACGCAGTATTTT. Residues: CAISLPSGDTQYF.